The clone carrying this TCR beta chain was observed a handful of times. Antigen unknown. The sample comes from a study of CD8 T cells in ankylosing spondylitis. TCRdb analysed the 5' RACE reads with MiXCR anew, one entry per CDR3 protein. The table lists some 840,000 distinct CDR3 sequences, roughly 10% of them singletons. Findings and caveats of the study: There was a TCR beta motif, made of several highly homologous variants, that appeared characteristic of ankylosing spondylitis blood.

Germline trimming cut 6 bases from V and 4 bases from J; bases unmatched to any gene: 10. Germline values: CDR1 SGHAT, CDR2 FQNNGV. CDR3 size: 18 residues. The origin of this receptor is a male donor with ankylosing spondylitis. This chain joins TRBV11-2 and TRBJ2-6; 12 nucleotides align to TRBD1. Sequenced input: blood, either unsorted or a sorted T cell fraction (not recorded which). The CDR3 nucleotides read TGTGCCAGCAGGGGACCGGGACAGGGGGCGGAAGGGGCCAACGTCCTGACTTTC. It codes for CASRGPGQGAEGANVLTF.